Below, one T cell receptor beta chain is given with its context. The sample comes from a study of blood T cell repertoires in COVID-19. Germline lookup yields CDR1 SGHTA and CDR2 FQGNSA. The V gene lost 6 bases and the J gene lost 5 bases, with 16 bases spanning the gap. The CDR3 has 14 residues. The protocol was immunoSEQ multiplex PCR, while the TCRdb copy is restricted to in-frame clones and leaves out a portion. The data hold 65,000 to 85,000 clones, with roughly 80% observed a single time. Sequenced sample: peripheral blood. This chain links TRBV7-2 with TRBJ1-1, with D perhaps TRBD1 (5 bases). The receptor comes from an older woman with acute or convalescent COVID-19. CDR3 DNA: TGTGCCAGCAGTCTTCAGGGTGGGTGGACTGAAGCTTTCTTT. Translated, it gives CASSLQGGWTEAFF.